This T cell receptor beta chain was captured by sequencing in a study of radiation and T cells in renal cell carcinoma. Study results and limitations: Without pretreatment biopsies, baseline tumor clonotype presence was undetermined.

Between the trimmed V and J ends, which lost 6 bases and 4 bases, there was a span of 6 bases. Germline V gene sequence: CDR1 LNHDA, CDR2 SQIVND (reference sequence). There are 11 residues in the CDR3. TCRdb keeps only in-frame clones here, not all; method: immunoSEQ multiplex PCR. There are roughly 45,000 clones in the sample; 80% to 85% occur only once, and 25% to 35% lies in the top ten. Time point here: blood 4 weeks post-SBRT, at nephrectomy. Treatment of the sample: 15 Gy SBRT to primary tumor, nephrectomy 4 weeks later. This renal cell carcinoma was of the clear cell type. A word on this clone: Its antigen is still unknown.

The specimen comprised blood, sampled from a patient whose treatment included radiotherapy and nephrectomy. This sequence originates from a woman aged 70-85 years with renal cell carcinoma. This chain connects TRBV19 to TRBJ1-2; unclear D gene. The CDR3 is CASRQLYGYTF. The DNA for the CDR3 is TGTGCCAGTAGACAGCTCTATGGCTACACCTTC. Based on the CDR3 plus reference TRBV19 and TRBJ1-2, the full variable domain is DGGITQSPKYLFRKEGQNVTLSCEQNLNHDAMYWYRQDPGQGLRLIYYSQIVNDFQKGDIAEGYSVSREKKESFPLTVTSAQKNPTAFYLCASRQLYGYTFGSGTRLTVV.